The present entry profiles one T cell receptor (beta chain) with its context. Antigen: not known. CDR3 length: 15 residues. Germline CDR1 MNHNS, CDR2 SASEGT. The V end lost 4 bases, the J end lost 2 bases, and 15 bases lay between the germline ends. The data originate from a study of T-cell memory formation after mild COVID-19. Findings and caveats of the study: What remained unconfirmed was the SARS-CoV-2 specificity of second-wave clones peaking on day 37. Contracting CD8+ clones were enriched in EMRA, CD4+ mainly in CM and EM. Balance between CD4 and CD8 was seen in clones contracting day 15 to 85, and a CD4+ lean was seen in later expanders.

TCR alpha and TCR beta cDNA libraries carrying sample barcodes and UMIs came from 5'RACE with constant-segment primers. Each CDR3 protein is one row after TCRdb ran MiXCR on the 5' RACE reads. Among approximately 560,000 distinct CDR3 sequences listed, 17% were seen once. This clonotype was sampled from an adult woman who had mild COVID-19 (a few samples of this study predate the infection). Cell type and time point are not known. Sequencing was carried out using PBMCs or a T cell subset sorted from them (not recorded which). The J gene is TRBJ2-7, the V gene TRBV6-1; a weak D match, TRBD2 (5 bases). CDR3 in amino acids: CASSVTADSTYEQYF. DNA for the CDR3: TGTGCCAGCAGTGTCACCGCGGACTCAACCTACGAGCAGTACTTC.